This passage covers 20 T cell receptor beta chains from one sample sequenced in a study of CD8+ T cells in alopecia areata. The treatment was: oral pan-JAK inhibitor, 5-10 mg twice daily. Extracted RNA was reverse transcribed into cDNA, the sequencing template. The repertoire was sequenced with immunoSEQ multiplex PCR; TCRdb's copy has only in-frame clones and lacks some. The data contain tens of thousands of clones, about half of them seen just once; the ten biggest clones take up just over 20%. Specimen: CD8+ T cells sorted from blood, collected at approximately week 37, from a patient treated with tofacitinib. Receptors originate from a human donor with alopecia areata.

This clone was found a few times. The chain uses TRBV5-1 and TRBJ1-4, with D possibly being TRBD1 (6 bases). This CDR3 comprises 14 residues. Germline V CDR1 and CDR2: SGHRS, YFSETQ. V lost 3 bases to trimming and J lost 5 bases, with 11 bases between them. CDR3 nucleotides: TGCGCCAGCAGCTCGACAGGCCTGAATGAAAAACTGTTTTTT. The encoded protein is CASSSTGLNEKLFF. Full variable domain (missing parts from reference TRBV5-1 and TRBJ1-4): KAGVTQTPRYLIKTRGQQVTLSCSPISGHRSVSWYQQTPGQGLQFLFEYFSETQRNKGNFPGRFSGRQFSNSRSEMNVSTLELGDSALYLCASSSTGLNEKLFFGSGTQLSVL.

This clone was counted only a few times. The gene calls are TRBV11-2 and TRBJ2-3; TRBD2 matches at 8 bases. The CDR3 is 15 amino acids. V shed 0 bases, J shed 2 bases, and the junction held 1 base outside the gene matches. CDR1 is SGHAT, CDR2 FQNNGV, per germline. The CDR3 region is CASSLELAVTDTQYF. The CDR3 coding sequence is TGTGCCAGCAGCTTAGAACTAGCGGTCACAGATACGCAGTATTTT.

The chain has TRBV7-2 and TRBJ2-5; D uncertain. Germline V gene sequence: CDR1 SGHTA, CDR2 FQGNSA. The CDR3 runs to 14 residues. Trimming stripped 5 bases from V and 5 bases from J, with 15 bases between. The CDR3 reads CASSTALGPETQYF. CDR3 nucleotides: TGTGCCAGCAGCACCGCTTTGGGCCCGGAGACCCAGTACTTC. Full variable domain (missing parts from reference TRBV7-2 and TRBJ2-5): GAGVSQSPSNKVTEKGKDVELRCDPISGHTALYWYRQSLGQGLEFLIYFQGNSAPDKSGLPSDRFSAERTGGSVSTLTIQRTQQEDSAVYLCASSTALGPETQYFGPGTRLLVL.

The chain uses TRBV10-2 and TRBJ2-1; tentative D call: TRBD2 (6 bases). CDR3 length: 12 amino acids. V was shortened by 6 bases and J by 8 bases, with 11 bases between the two germline ends. Germline V CDR1 and CDR2: WSHSY, SAAADI. The CDR3 sequence is CASSGRGDEQFF. CDR3 sequence (DNA): TGCGCCAGCAGCGGGAGAGGGGATGAGCAGTTCTTC.

The V and J genes are TRBV7-9 and TRBJ1-1; D gene unclear. With 6 bases removed from V and 6 bases from J, the gap between germline ends came to 14 bases. The CDR3 runs to 13 residues. The germline CDR1 and CDR2 sequences are SEHNR and FQNEAQ (reference sequence). CDR3: CASRGGGHAEAFF. The CDR3 DNA follows: TGTGCCAGCAGAGGTGGTGGGCACGCTGAAGCTTTCTTT.

This chain links TRBV27 with TRBJ2-5; 9 nucleotides line up with TRBD2. Germline V CDR1 and CDR2: MNHEY, SMNVEV (reference sequence). J lost 4 bases, V lost 4 bases, and 13 bases had no gene match. The CDR3 covers 17 residues. This CDR3 reads CASSYGQPAGGGETQYF. The CDR3 bases are TGTGCCAGCAGTTACGGCCAACCAGCGGGAGGTGGAGAGACCCAGTACTTC.

The V and J genes are TRBV2 and TRBJ1-1; D is uncertain. In germline, CDR1 is SNHLY, CDR2 FYNNEI. The CDR3 contains 12 residues. V was cut by 10 bases and J by 3 bases, with 12 bases left in between. Here the CDR3 reads CATLDRDTEAFF. The CDR3 region has the DNA TGTGCCACCCTAGACCGAGACACTGAAGCTTTCTTT.

A remark on this clone: Other DNA sequences in this sample translate to the same CDR3. The CDR3 nucleotides read TGTGCCAGCTCGCGGGGACAGCTCTATGGCTACACCTTC. It translates to CASSRGQLYGYTF. The chain has TRBV7-2 and TRBJ1-2, with TRBD1 identical over 7 bases. The CDR3 consists of 13 residues. The germline V gene encodes CDR1 SGHTA and CDR2 FQGNSA. Losses at the gene ends were 8 bases for V and 4 bases for J; bases not matched to a gene: 7.

V gene TRBV7-8 combines with J gene TRBJ2-5; 8 nucleotides line up with TRBD2. The CDR3 is 17 amino acids. Germline CDR1 SGHVS, CDR2 FQNEAQ. Trimming cost V 1 base and J 5 bases; bases outside gene matches: 12. CDR3 nucleotides: TGTGCCAGCAGCTTAGGGGGTAGCGGGATCATAGGGGAGACCCAGTACTTC. Translated: CASSLGGSGIIGETQYF. Based on the CDR3 plus reference TRBV7-8 and TRBJ2-5, the full variable domain is GAGVSQSPRYKVAKRGQDVALRCDPISGHVSLFWYQQALGQGPEFLTYFQNEAQLDKSGLPSDRFFAERPEGSVSTLKIQRTQQEDSAVYLCASSLGGSGIIGETQYFGPGTRLLVL.

The genes are TRBV6-1 and TRBJ2-2; D gene ambiguous. In germline, CDR1 is MNHNS, CDR2 SASEGT. V lost 7 bases, J lost 5 bases, and 5 bases lay in between. The CDR3 has 11 amino acids. The DNA of the CDR3 is TGTGCCAGCATGGGGACCGGGGAGCTGTTTTTT. Its protein product is CASMGTGELFF.

This clone was detected only a few times. The V call is TRBV6-5, the J call TRBJ1-1; 10 bases are shared with TRBD1. The germline V gene has CDR1 MNHEY and CDR2 SVGAGI. This CDR3 is built from 15 residues. J gave up 1 base and V 2 bases, and 1 base lay outside the gene matches. The CDR3 nucleotides read TGTGCCAGCAGTTACGGGACAGGGGAGAACACTGAAGCTTTCTTT. It yields the protein CASSYGTGENTEAFF.

This clone was picked up a small number of times. The chain combines TRBV13 with TRBJ2-3; 7 positions agree with TRBD2. The CDR3 loop spans 16 amino acids. Germline trimming cut 5 bases from V and 2 bases from J; bases unmatched to any gene: 10. Germline V gene lookup returns CDR1 PRHDT and CDR2 FYEKMQ (reference sequence). CDR3: CASSPGTIPYTDTQYF. As DNA, the CDR3 is TGTGCCAGCAGCCCCGGGACTATTCCTTACACAGATACGCAGTATTTT.

The J gene is TRBJ2-3, the V gene TRBV29-1; a weak D match, TRBD1 (6 bases). The germline V gene has CDR1 SQVTM and CDR2 ANQGSEA. Between the trimmed V and J ends, which lost 5 bases and 0 bases, there was a span of 18 bases. The CDR3 spans 16 residues. CDR3: CSVFYRTAPSTDTQYF. The CDR3 DNA reads as TGCAGCGTTTTTTATCGGACAGCTCCCAGCACAGATACGCAGTATTTT.

The rearrangement joins TRBV6-5 to TRBJ2-6; a possible D gene is TRBD2 (5 bases). V was cut by 8 bases and J by 2 bases, with 10 bases left in between. Germline V lookup: CDR1 MNHEY, CDR2 SVGAGI. The CDR3 has 14 residues. The CDR3 nucleotides read TGTGCCAGCTTGGACGGGACTGGGGCCAACGTCCTGACTTTC. Protein product: CASLDGTGANVLTF.

V usage is TRBV7-9 and J usage is TRBJ2-5, with 10 bases matching TRBD1. This CDR3 is 16 amino acids long. Germline loops: CDR1 SEHNR, CDR2 FQNEAQ (reference sequence). J gave up 3 bases and V 5 bases, and 9 bases lay outside the gene matches. The CDR3 nucleotides read TGTGCCAGCAGCCCCGACCCCGGGACAGGGGAAGAGACCCAGTACTTC. Translating gives CASSPDPGTGEETQYF.

This chain joins TRBV4-3 and TRBJ2-7; D possibly uses TRBD1 or TRBD2 (5 bases each). Germline V gene lookup returns CDR1 LGHNA and CDR2 YSLEER. The CDR3 consists of 11 residues. V gave up 8 bases and J gave up 4 bases, with 9 bases separating them. Here the CDR3 DNA reads TGCGCCAGCGGGGGTGGGTACGAGCAGTACTTC. This gives the protein CASGGGYEQYF.

In this sample, this clone turned up a few times. The CDR3 DNA sequence: TGTGCCAGCAGTCCCGAGTTTGTGGGACTTGAAGCTTTCTTT. It specifies CASSPEFVGLEAFF. V and J are TRBV28 and TRBJ1-1; possible D gene TRBD1, 5 bases. V dropped 5 bases and J dropped 7 bases, with 17 bases sitting between them. This CDR3 is built from 14 residues. CDR1 and CDR2 (germline): MDHEN, SYDVKM. Using reference TRBV28 and TRBJ1-1 for the parts outside the CDR3, the full variable domain is DVKVTQSSRYLVKRTGEKVFLECVQDMDHENMFWYRQDPGLGLRLIYFSYDVKMKEKGDIPEGYSVSREKKERFSLILESASTNQTSMYLCASSPEFVGLEAFFGQGTRLTVV.

The chain employs TRBV5-6 and TRBJ2-3; perhaps TRBD2 as D (6 bases). The J call may not be correct, given that the DNA end is closer to TRBJ2-5. Germline V gene lookup returns CDR1 SGHDT and CDR2 YYEEEE. This CDR3 has 16 amino acids. CDR3 in DNA: TGTGCCAGCAGCCCCTCGCCGGCGGGATTTGGAGAGACCCAGTACTTC. Translated, it gives CASSPSPAGFGETQYF.

V is TRBV25-1 and J is TRBJ2-7, with D possibly TRBD1 on 6 matching bases. CDR1 is MGHDK, CDR2 SYGVNS, per germline. The ends were cut back, 5 bases at V and 7 bases at J, with 15 bases in the middle. The CDR3 consists of 13 residues. CDR3 bases: TGTGCCAGCAGTCAGGGGACAAATTCAGAGCAGTACTTC. It encodes CASSQGTNSEQYF.

V gene TRBV7-2 combines with J gene TRBJ2-7; TRBD1 is a possible D gene (5 bases). The V end lost 6 bases, the J end lost 5 bases, and 17 bases lay between the germline ends. CDR3 length equals 14 residues. CDR1 is SGHTA, CDR2 FQGNSA, per germline. In DNA form, the CDR3 reads TGTGCCAGCAGTGGCGTCGACAGACTCCACGAGCAGTACTTC. It yields the protein CASSGVDRLHEQYF.